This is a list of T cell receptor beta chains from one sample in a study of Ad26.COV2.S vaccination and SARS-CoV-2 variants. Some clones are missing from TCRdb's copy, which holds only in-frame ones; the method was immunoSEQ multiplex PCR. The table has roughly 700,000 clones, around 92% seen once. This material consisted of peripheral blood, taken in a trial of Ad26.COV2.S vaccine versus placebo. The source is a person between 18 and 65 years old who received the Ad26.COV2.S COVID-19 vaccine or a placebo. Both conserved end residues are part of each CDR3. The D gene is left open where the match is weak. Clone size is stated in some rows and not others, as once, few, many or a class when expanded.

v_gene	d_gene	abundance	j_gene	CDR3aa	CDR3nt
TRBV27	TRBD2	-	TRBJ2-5	CASSLSKGRASETQYF	TGTGCCAGCAGTTTATCCAAGGGGAGGGCCTCAGAGACCCAGTACTTC
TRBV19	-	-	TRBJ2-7	CASSSTPGTRTNEQYF	TGTGCCAGTAGCAGTACACCCGGGACAAGGACGAACGAGCAGTACTTC
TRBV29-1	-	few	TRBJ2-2	CSVAQRANTGELFF	TGCAGCGTTGCCCAGCGGGCGAACACCGGGGAGCTGTTTTTT
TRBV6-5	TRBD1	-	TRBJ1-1	CASGRGLNTEAFF	TGTGCCAGCGGCAGGGGGCTGAACACTGAAGCTTTCTTT
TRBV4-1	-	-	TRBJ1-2	CASSQETYNYGYTF	TGCGCCAGCAGCCAAGAGACCTATAACTATGGCTACACCTTC
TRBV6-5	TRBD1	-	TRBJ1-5	CAGGQGAQPQHF	TGTGCCGGGGGACAGGGGGCCCAGCCCCAGCATTTT
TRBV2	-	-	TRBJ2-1	CASRVLWGEVAHNEQFF	TGTGCCAGCCGAGTGTTATGGGGAGAGGTGGCACACAATGAGCAGTTCTTC
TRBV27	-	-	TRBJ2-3	CASSLGSASTDTQYF	TGTGCCAGCAGTTTAGGGTCCGCTAGCACAGATACGCAGTATTTT
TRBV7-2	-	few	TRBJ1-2	CASSPAVGYGYTF	TGTGCCAGCAGCCCCGCGGTCGGCTATGGCTACACCTTC
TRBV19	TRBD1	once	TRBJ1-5	CASSTGTASNQPQHF	TGTGCCAGTAGTACAGGGACAGCTAGCAATCAGCCCCAGCATTTT
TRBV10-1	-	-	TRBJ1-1	CASSGGADTEAFF	TGCGCCAGCAGTGGAGGGGCGGACACTGAAGCTTTCTTT
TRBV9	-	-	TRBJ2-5	CASSDGGGLRETQYF	TGTGCCAGCAGCGACGGAGGGGGGTTGCGAGAGACCCAGTACTTC
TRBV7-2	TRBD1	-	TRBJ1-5	CASSIQGAPNQPQHF	TGTGCCAGCAGCATACAGGGGGCCCCCAATCAGCCCCAGCATTTT
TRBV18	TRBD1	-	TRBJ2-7	CASSSGQGSMYEQYF	TGTGCCAGCTCTTCAGGACAGGGGAGTATGTACGAGCAGTACTTC
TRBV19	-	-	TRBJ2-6	CASSPPYGANVLTF	TGTGCCAGTAGCCCACCGTACGGGGCCAACGTCCTGACTTTC
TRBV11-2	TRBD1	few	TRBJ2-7	CASSSGQNPYEQYF	TGTGCCAGCAGCTCGGGACAGAATCCCTACGAGCAGTACTTC
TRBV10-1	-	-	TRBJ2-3	CASSRAPAGYSTDTQYF	TGCGCCAGCAGCCGAGCCCCAGCGGGCTATAGCACAGATACGCAGTATTTT
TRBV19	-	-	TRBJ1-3	CASSIMVAGLHSGNTIYF	TGTGCCAGTAGTATTATGGTAGCTGGGCTCCACTCTGGAAACACCATATATTTT
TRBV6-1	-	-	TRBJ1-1	CASSDVNTEAFF	TGTGCCAGCAGTGACGTGAACACTGAAGCTTTCTTT
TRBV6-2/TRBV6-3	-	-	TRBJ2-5	CASSRQETQYF	TGTGCCAGCAGCCGCCAAGAGACCCAGTACTTC
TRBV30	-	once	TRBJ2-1	CAGTRSYNEQFF	TGTGCCGGTACTAGGTCCTACAATGAGCAGTTCTTC
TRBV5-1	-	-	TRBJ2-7	CASSPWGIEQYF	TGCGCCAGCAGCCCCTGGGGGATCGAGCAGTACTTC